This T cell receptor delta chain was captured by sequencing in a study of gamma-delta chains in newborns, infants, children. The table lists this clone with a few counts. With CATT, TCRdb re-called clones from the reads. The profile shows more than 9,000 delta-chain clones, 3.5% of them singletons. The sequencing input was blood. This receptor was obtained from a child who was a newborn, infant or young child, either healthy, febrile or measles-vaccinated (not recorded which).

The CDR3: CACDTVLGWGIRGTWDTRQMFF. The DNA for the CDR3 is TGTGCCTGTGACACCGTGCTCGGCTGGGGGATACGGGGAACCTGGGACACCCGACAGATGTTTTTC. The chain joins TRDV2 to TRDJ3, with 12 bases fitting TRDD3. The CDR3 totals 22 residues. In germline, CDR1 is GEAIGNYY, CDR2 EKD. J was trimmed by 2 bases and V by 0 bases; bases with no gene match: 13.